This is a list of T cell receptor beta chains from one sample in a study of T cell responses to AZD1222 COVID-19 vaccine. Using immunoSEQ multiplex PCR, the repertoire was profiled, and TCRdb retains in-frame clones only, with some absent. Of around 140,000 clones detected, around 90% appear once; the ten largest clones hold under 1.2%. The specimen was peripheral blood, collected 28 days after the second AZD1222 dose. The origin of the receptors is an adult who received the AZD1222 COVID-19 vaccine. The CDR3 runs from the conserved cysteine through the conserved F or W. D genes are given only for firm matches. The size entry is marked missing in some rows and otherwise reads once, few, many or a size class.

DNA: TGCGCCCGCCGCCGAGCCCCCGGACAGGGTGGTGAAGGCCGAGGCTACACCTTC
CDR3: CARRRAPGQGGEGRGYTF
J: TRBJ1-2
size: .
D: TRBD1
V: TRBV5-1

DNA: TGTGCCAGCAGCTTTCGGTCGTGGGGGGCCAACGTCCTGACTTTC
CDR3: CASSFRSWGANVLTF
J: TRBJ2-6
size: .
D: .
V: TRBV7-3

DNA: TGTGCCAGCAGCGCAGGGGGCTTTGGAAACACCATATATTTT
CDR3: CASSAGGFGNTIYF
J: TRBJ1-3
size: .
D: TRBD1
V: TRBV9

DNA: TGTGCCAGCAGCTTAGATCCAACCTTAGCGGGAGGTCCCTACAATGAGCAGTTCTTC
CDR3: CASSLDPTLAGGPYNEQFF
J: TRBJ2-1
size: once
D: TRBD2
V: TRBV11-2

DNA: TGCAGCGTTAGGGGCTCTGGAAACACCATATATTTT
CDR3: CSVRGSGNTIYF
J: TRBJ1-3
size: .
D: .
V: TRBV29-1

DNA: TGTGCCTGTCTTGGGGAGACCCAGTACTTC
CDR3: CACLGETQYF
J: TRBJ2-5
size: .
D: .
V: TRBV30

DNA: TGTGCCAGCAGTTACTCCACAGACGCTGGAAACACCATATATTTT
CDR3: CASSYSTDAGNTIYF
J: TRBJ1-3
size: .
D: .
V: TRBV6-5

DNA: TGTGCCTGGACCCCAAAAGCGGGAGGCTACAATGAGCAGTTCTTC
CDR3: CAWTPKAGGYNEQFF
J: TRBJ2-1
size: once
D: TRBD2
V: TRBV30

DNA: TGTGCCAGCAGACCCCAGGGGCCGTCTGGAAACACCATATATTTT
CDR3: CASRPQGPSGNTIYF
J: TRBJ1-3
size: .
D: .
V: TRBV27

DNA: TGTGCCAGTAGTATCGGACAGGGGGCAAGCGAGCAGTACTTC
CDR3: CASSIGQGASEQYF
J: TRBJ2-7
size: .
D: TRBD1
V: TRBV19

DNA: TGTGCCAGCAGCTCCCGGGGCACTGAAGCTTTCTTT
CDR3: CASSSRGTEAFF
J: TRBJ1-1
size: .
D: .
V: TRBV3-1/TRBV3-2

DNA: TGTGCCAGCAGCCCACAGGGGGCCGGTGAAGCTTTCTTT
CDR3: CASSPQGAGEAFF
J: TRBJ1-1
size: .
D: TRBD1
V: TRBV7-3

DNA: TGCGCCAGCAGCCAAGACCAAAACATTCAGTACTTC
CDR3: CASSQDQNIQYF
J: TRBJ2-4
size: .
D: .
V: TRBV4-1

DNA: TGTGCCAGCAGCCCCAGGGACAGGGTAGACATTCAGTACTTC
CDR3: CASSPRDRVDIQYF
J: TRBJ2-4
size: .
D: TRBD1
V: TRBV3-1/TRBV3-2

DNA: TGTGCCAGCAGCCCCGGTGAACTAGCGGGAGGACAAGAGACCCAGTACTTC
CDR3: CASSPGELAGGQETQYF
J: TRBJ2-5
size: .
D: TRBD2
V: TRBV11-3

DNA: TGTGCCAGCCGGAGGTCAGGCTCCCCGGGGGAGCTGTTTTTT
CDR3: CASRRSGSPGELFF
J: TRBJ2-2
size: .
D: .
V: TRBV6-5

DNA: TGTGCCAGTAGTATCGGCGGGAGTTCCTACGAGCAGTACTTC
CDR3: CASSIGGSSYEQYF
J: TRBJ2-7
size: once
D: TRBD2
V: TRBV19

DNA: TGTGCAAGTCGCCCCCTTGGACAGGGGGAGGTCACTGAAGCTTTCTTT
CDR3: CASRPLGQGEVTEAFF
J: TRBJ1-1
size: .
D: .
V: TRBV12-2

DNA: TGTGCCAGCAGTGAGACTAGCGGGAACACCGGGGAGCTGTTTTTT
CDR3: CASSETSGNTGELFF
J: TRBJ2-2
size: .
D: TRBD2
V: TRBV2

DNA: TGTGCCAGCGGTGAGAGTCATGAAAAACTGTTTTTT
CDR3: CASGESHEKLFF
J: TRBJ1-4
size: few
D: .
V: TRBV6-1

DNA: TGTGCCAGCAGTTCCGGACTAGCGGGAGTACTGGAGACCCAGTACTTC
CDR3: CASSSGLAGVLETQYF
J: TRBJ2-5
size: once
D: TRBD2
V: TRBV27

DNA: TGTGCGAGCAGGGACAGGGGCGATGAGCAGTTCTTC
CDR3: CASRDRGDEQFF
J: TRBJ2-1
size: .
D: TRBD1
V: TRBV2

DNA: TGCGCCAGCAGCTTCGAAACCAGGGGGAATCGCAATCAGCCCCAGCATTTT
CDR3: CASSFETRGNRNQPQHF
J: TRBJ1-5
size: few
D: TRBD1
V: TRBV5-1

DNA: TGTGCCAGTAGTGCTGGGACAGGGACTGGGGCCAACGTCCTGACTTTC
CDR3: CASSAGTGTGANVLTF
J: TRBJ2-6
size: .
D: TRBD1
V: TRBV19

DNA: TGTGCCAGCAGTTTAATCCCCGGAGGGGATACGCAGTATTTT
CDR3: CASSLIPGGDTQYF
J: TRBJ2-3
size: .
D: .
V: TRBV27

DNA: TGTGCCACCAGCATGATCAGGGTTTCCTACGAGCAGTACTTC
CDR3: CATSMIRVSYEQYF
J: TRBJ2-7
size: .
D: .
V: TRBV15

DNA: TGTGCCAGCAGTTTATGGGGCCGGGAGACGGTCTATGGCTACACCTTC
CDR3: CASSLWGRETVYGYTF
J: TRBJ1-2
size: .
D: .
V: TRBV28

DNA: TGCGCCAGCAGCTCGAGGACGGGCTCTGGAAACACCATATATTTT
CDR3: CASSSRTGSGNTIYF
J: TRBJ1-3
size: .
D: .
V: TRBV5-1

DNA: TGTGCCAGCTCAGGACAGGGGGCCTACGAGCAGTACTTC
CDR3: CASSGQGAYEQYF
J: TRBJ2-7
size: .
D: TRBD1
V: TRBV18

DNA: TGTGCCAGCAGTTACTCGGGCGCGGACCAAGAGACCCAGTACTTC
CDR3: CASSYSGADQETQYF
J: TRBJ2-5
size: .
D: .
V: TRBV6-6

DNA: TGTGCCACCAGCGGACAGGTGAACACCGGGGAGCTGTTTTTT
CDR3: CATSGQVNTGELFF
J: TRBJ2-2
size: .
D: TRBD1
V: TRBV24-1

DNA: TGTGCCAGTACCGCTCTTGGCAGCTACACCGGGGAGCTGTTTTTT
CDR3: CASTALGSYTGELFF
J: TRBJ2-2
size: .
D: .
V: TRBV19

DNA: TGTGCCATCGCCTCTGGGGCCAACGTCCTGACTTTC
CDR3: CAIASGANVLTF
J: TRBJ2-6
size: .
D: .
V: TRBV10-3

DNA: TGTGCCAGCAGCCAGGGACCGGGCGGGGCAGATACGCAGTATTTT
CDR3: CASSQGPGGADTQYF
J: TRBJ2-3
size: .
D: .
V: TRBV3-1/TRBV3-2

DNA: TGTGCCAGCAGTCTGAAAGGGGAGGGACTTACCTACGAGCAGTACTTC
CDR3: CASSLKGEGLTYEQYF
J: TRBJ2-7
size: .
D: TRBD2
V: TRBV27

DNA: TGTGCCACCAGTGGACAGCCTAATCAGCCCCAGCATTTT
CDR3: CATSGQPNQPQHF
J: TRBJ1-5
size: .
D: .
V: TRBV24-1

DNA: TGTGCCAGCAGCTTATTACAGGGGATTCCCTACGAGCAGTACTTC
CDR3: CASSLLQGIPYEQYF
J: TRBJ2-7
size: .
D: TRBD1
V: TRBV5-4

DNA: TGTGCCATCAGTGGGACAGGGACTACAGATACGCAGTATTTT
CDR3: CAISGTGTTDTQYF
J: TRBJ2-3
size: few
D: TRBD1
V: TRBV10-3

DNA: TGTGCCAGCTCACCGCAGGGTTTGGGTGTCGCGGATACGCAGTATTTT
CDR3: CASSPQGLGVADTQYF
J: TRBJ2-3
size: .
D: .
V: TRBV18

DNA: TGTGCCAGCTCGGGACACCGCAATCAGCCCCAGCATTTT
CDR3: CASSGHRNQPQHF
J: TRBJ1-5
size: .
D: .
V: TRBV27

DNA: TGTGCCACCAGCGCCCGGCCCGGGAATGGCTACACCTTC
CDR3: CATSARPGNGYTF
J: TRBJ1-2
size: once
D: .
V: TRBV27

DNA: TGTGCCAGCAGCTTAGAGTGGGGGACAGATGAAGCTTTCTTT
CDR3: CASSLEWGTDEAFF
J: TRBJ1-1
size: .
D: TRBD1
V: TRBV11-1

DNA: TGTGCCAGTAGTATGGATGACAGCTACACCGGGGAGCTGTTTTTT
CDR3: CASSMDDSYTGELFF
J: TRBJ2-2
size: .
D: .
V: TRBV19

DNA: TGCAGCGTTGAGACCCCCCCGGGGTACTACTATGGCTACACCTTC
CDR3: CSVETPPGYYYGYTF
J: TRBJ1-2
size: .
D: .
V: TRBV29-1

DNA: TGTGCCAGCAGCATGACAGGGAACTATGGCTACACCTTC
CDR3: CASSMTGNYGYTF
J: TRBJ1-2
size: .
D: TRBD1
V: TRBV9

DNA: TGTGCCAGCAGCCTAAATAGCGGGGATACCTACGAGCAGTACTTC
CDR3: CASSLNSGDTYEQYF
J: TRBJ2-7
size: .
D: TRBD2
V: TRBV11-2

DNA: TGTGCCAGCTCACAGGGGAAGAACACTGAAGCTTTCTTT
CDR3: CASSQGKNTEAFF
J: TRBJ1-1
size: .
D: .
V: TRBV18

DNA: TGTGCCAGCAGCGACGGAGCCTCTGGAAACACCATATATTTT
CDR3: CASSDGASGNTIYF
J: TRBJ1-3
size: .
D: .
V: TRBV2

DNA: TGTGCCAGCAGATCAACGGGGTTGAACACAGATACGCAGTATTTT
CDR3: CASRSTGLNTDTQYF
J: TRBJ2-3
size: .
D: .
V: TRBV2

DNA: TGCGCCAGCAGCGGCGGACAGGGGATGGGAGGAAACACCATATATTTT
CDR3: CASSGGQGMGGNTIYF
J: TRBJ1-3
size: .
D: TRBD1
V: TRBV5-1

DNA: TGTGCCAGCTCAATGGGGCAGGTCAACGAGCAGTACTTC
CDR3: CASSMGQVNEQYF
J: TRBJ2-7
size: .
D: .
V: TRBV18

DNA: TGTGCCAGCAGACGGAGGGCAGGGTACGAGCAGTACTTC
CDR3: CASRRRAGYEQYF
J: TRBJ2-7
size: once
D: .
V: TRBV27

DNA: TGTGCCAGCAGCTCGACCCGGACAGGGAAAGCCGGGGAGCTGTTTTTT
CDR3: CASSSTRTGKAGELFF
J: TRBJ2-2
size: .
D: TRBD1
V: TRBV11-2

DNA: TGTGCCAGCAGTTCCCGACTAGCGGGAGTGTGGGAGCAGTTCTTC
CDR3: CASSSRLAGVWEQFF
J: TRBJ2-1
size: .
D: TRBD2
V: TRBV27

DNA: TGTGCCAGCCTAAGGAGTGGAAACACCATATATTTT
CDR3: CASLRSGNTIYF
J: TRBJ1-3
size: .
D: .
V: TRBV12-3/TRBV12-4

DNA: TGTGCCAGCAGTACCCCTCTAAGCCTAGCCAAAAACATTCAGTACTTC
CDR3: CASSTPLSLAKNIQYF
J: TRBJ2-4
size: .
D: .
V: TRBV7-3

DNA: TGTGCCAGCGAACGGGGAACGGAAACCTACGAGCAGTACTTC
CDR3: CASERGTETYEQYF
J: TRBJ2-7
size: .
D: .
V: TRBV6-5

DNA: TGCGCCAGCAGCTCGGGAGCGGCACAAGAGACCCAGTACTTC
CDR3: CASSSGAAQETQYF
J: TRBJ2-5
size: .
D: .
V: TRBV5-1

DNA: TGTGCCAGCAGCCATGGACTAGCGGGAGAGGGTGGCACAGATACGCAGTATTTT
CDR3: CASSHGLAGEGGTDTQYF
J: TRBJ2-3
size: few
D: TRBD2
V: TRBV5-4